The clone carrying this T cell receptor (beta chain) is large within its sample. This record comes from a study of circulating CD8 cells and anti-PD-1 response in melanoma. Four subsets defined by PD-1 and/or TIGIT were sorted from live CD3+CD8+TCRalphabeta+ cells. Trimming took 3 bases from V and 7 from J, leaving 12 bases between them. This CDR3 is 14 amino acids long. The germline gives CDR1 SNHLY, CDR2 FYNNEI. TCR libraries were prepared from roughly 15 ng of total RNA with the QIAseq Immune Repertoire TCR panel. Via MiXCR, TCRdb re-called the reads, giving one row per CDR3 protein. The sample lists hundreds of distinct CDR3 sequences, 7% to 9% occurring once.

The rearrangement uses TRBV2 and TRBJ2-2; no clear D gene. The receptor was isolated from a human donor with melanoma. Source: CD8+ T cells from PBMCs, taken at baseline or after one month of anti-PD-1 therapy (not recorded which). The DNA for the CDR3 is TGTGCCAGCAGTGATGGCCTTCAGAACGGGGAGCTGTTTTTT. Residues: CASSDGLQNGELFF.